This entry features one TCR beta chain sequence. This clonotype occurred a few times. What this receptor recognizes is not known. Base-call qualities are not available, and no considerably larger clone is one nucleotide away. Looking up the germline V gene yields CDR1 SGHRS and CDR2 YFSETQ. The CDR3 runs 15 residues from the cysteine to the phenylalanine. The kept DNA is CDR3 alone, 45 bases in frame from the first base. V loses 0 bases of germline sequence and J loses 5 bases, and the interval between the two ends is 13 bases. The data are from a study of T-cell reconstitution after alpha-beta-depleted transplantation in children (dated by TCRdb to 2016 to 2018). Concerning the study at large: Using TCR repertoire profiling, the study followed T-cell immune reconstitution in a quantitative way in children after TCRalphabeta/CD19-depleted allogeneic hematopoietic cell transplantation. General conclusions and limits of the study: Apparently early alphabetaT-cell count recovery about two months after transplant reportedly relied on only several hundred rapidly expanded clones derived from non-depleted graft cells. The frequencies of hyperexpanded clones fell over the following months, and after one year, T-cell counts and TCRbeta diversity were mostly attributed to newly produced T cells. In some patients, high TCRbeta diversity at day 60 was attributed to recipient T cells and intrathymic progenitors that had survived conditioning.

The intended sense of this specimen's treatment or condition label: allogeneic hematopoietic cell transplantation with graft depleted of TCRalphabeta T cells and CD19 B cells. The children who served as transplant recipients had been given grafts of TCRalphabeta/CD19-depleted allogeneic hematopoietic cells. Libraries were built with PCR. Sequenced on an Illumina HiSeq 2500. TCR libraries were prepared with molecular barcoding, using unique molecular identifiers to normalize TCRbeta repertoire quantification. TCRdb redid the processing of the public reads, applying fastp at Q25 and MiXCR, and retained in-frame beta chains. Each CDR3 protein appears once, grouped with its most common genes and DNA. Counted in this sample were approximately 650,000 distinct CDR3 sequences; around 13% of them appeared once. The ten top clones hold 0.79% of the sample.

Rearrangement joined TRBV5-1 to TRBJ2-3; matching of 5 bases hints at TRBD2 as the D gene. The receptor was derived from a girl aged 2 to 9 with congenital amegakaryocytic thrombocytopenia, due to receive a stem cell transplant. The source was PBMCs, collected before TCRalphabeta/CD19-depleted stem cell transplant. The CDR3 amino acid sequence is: CASSLGVREIDTQYF. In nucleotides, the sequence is TGCGCCAGCAGCTTGGGGGTCCGGGAAATAGATACGCAGTATTTT. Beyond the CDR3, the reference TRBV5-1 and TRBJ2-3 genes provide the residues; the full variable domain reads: KAGVTQTPRYLIKTRGQQVTLSCSPISGHRSVSWYQQTPGQGLQFLFEYFSETQRNKGNFPGRFSGRQFSNSRSEMNVSTLELGDSALYLCASSLGVREIDTQYFGPGTRLTVL.